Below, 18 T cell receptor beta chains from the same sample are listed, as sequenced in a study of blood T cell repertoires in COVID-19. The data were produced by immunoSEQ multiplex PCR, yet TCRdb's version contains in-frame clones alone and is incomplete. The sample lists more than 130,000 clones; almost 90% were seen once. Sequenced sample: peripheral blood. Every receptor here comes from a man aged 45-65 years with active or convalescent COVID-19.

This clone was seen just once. The chain's CDR3 is CASSHPGQGDYGYTF. The CDR3 nucleotides are TGCGCCAGCAGCCATCCGGGACAGGGTGACTATGGCTACACCTTC. The chain recombines TRBV4-1 with TRBJ1-2; 9 bases align to TRBD1. Germline-derived CDR1 and CDR2 are MGHRA and YSYEKL. The CDR3 loop spans 15 amino acids. V lost 3 bases to trimming and J lost 3 bases; unmatched junction nucleotides: 5.

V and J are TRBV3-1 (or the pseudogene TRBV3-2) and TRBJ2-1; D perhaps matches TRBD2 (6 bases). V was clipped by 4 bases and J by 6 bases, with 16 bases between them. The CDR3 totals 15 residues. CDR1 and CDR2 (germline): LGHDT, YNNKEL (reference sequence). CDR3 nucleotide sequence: TGTGCCAGCAGCCCTCCTAGGGCGCGGGGCAATGAGCAGTTCTTC. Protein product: CASSPPRARGNEQFF.

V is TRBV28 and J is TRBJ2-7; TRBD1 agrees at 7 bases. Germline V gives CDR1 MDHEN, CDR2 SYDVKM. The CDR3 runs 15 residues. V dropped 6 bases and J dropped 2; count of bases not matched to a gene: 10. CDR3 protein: CASSGTELSPYEQYF. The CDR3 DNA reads TGTGCCAGCAGCGGGACAGAACTTTCCCCCTACGAGCAGTACTTC.

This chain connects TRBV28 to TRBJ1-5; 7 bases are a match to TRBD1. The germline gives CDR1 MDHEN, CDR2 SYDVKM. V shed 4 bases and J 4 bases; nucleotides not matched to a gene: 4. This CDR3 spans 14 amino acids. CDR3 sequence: CASSWGQINQPQHF. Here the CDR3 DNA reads TGTGCCAGCAGTTGGGGACAGATTAATCAGCCCCAGCATTTT. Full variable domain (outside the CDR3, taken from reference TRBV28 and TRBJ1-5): DVKVTQSSRYLVKRTGEKVFLECVQDMDHENMFWYRQDPGLGLRLIYFSYDVKMKEKGDIPEGYSVSREKKERFSLILESASTNQTSMYLCASSWGQINQPQHFGDGTRLSIL.

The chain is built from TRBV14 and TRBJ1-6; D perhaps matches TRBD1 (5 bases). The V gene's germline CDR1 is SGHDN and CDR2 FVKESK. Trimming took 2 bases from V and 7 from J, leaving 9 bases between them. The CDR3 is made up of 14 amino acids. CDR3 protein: CASSQSTGNSPLHF. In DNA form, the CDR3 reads TGTGCCAGCAGCCAATCAACAGGAAATTCACCCCTCCACTTT. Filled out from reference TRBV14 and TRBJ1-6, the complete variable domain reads EAGVTQFPSHSVIEKGQTVTLRCDPISGHDNLYWYRRVMGKEIKFLLHFVKESKQDESGMPNNRFLAERTGGTYSTLKVQPAELEDSGVYFCASSQSTGNSPLHFGNGTRLTVT.

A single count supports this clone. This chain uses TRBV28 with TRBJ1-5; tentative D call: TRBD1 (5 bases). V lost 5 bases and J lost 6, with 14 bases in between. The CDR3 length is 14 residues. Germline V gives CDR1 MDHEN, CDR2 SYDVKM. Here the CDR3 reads CASSAQGLGQPQHF. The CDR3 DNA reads TGTGCCAGCAGTGCTCAGGGTTTGGGTCAGCCCCAGCATTTT. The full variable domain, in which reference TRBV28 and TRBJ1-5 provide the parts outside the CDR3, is DVKVTQSSRYLVKRTGEKVFLECVQDMDHENMFWYRQDPGLGLRLIYFSYDVKMKEKGDIPEGYSVSREKKERFSLILESASTNQTSMYLCASSAQGLGQPQHFGDGTRLSIL.

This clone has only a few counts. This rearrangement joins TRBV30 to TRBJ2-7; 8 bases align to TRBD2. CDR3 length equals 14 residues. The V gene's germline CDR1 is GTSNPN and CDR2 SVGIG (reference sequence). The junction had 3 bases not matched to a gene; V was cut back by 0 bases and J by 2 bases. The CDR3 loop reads CAWSVTSGPYEQYF. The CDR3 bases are TGTGCCTGGAGTGTAACTAGCGGACCCTACGAGCAGTACTTC.

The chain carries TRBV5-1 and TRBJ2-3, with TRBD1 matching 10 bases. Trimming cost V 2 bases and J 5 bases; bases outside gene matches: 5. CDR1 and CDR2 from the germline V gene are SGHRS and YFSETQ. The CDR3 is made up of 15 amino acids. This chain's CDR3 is CASSFGTGALDTQYF. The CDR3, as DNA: TGCGCCAGCAGCTTCGGGACAGGGGCCCTAGATACGCAGTATTTT.

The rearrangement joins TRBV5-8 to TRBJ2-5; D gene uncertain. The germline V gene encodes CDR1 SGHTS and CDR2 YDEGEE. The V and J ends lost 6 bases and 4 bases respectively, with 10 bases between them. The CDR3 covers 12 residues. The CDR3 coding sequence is TGTGCCAGCATCCGAAACAGAGAGACCCAGTACTTC. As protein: CASIRNRETQYF.

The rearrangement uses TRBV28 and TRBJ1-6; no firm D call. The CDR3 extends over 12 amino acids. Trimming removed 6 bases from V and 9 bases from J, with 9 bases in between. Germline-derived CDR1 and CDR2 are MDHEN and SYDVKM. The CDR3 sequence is CASRAEASPLHF. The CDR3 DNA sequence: TGTGCCAGCAGAGCGGAGGCTTCACCCCTCCACTTT.

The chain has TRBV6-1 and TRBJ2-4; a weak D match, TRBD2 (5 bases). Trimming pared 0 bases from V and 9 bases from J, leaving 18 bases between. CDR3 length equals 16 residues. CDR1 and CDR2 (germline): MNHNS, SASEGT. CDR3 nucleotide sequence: TGTGCCAGCAGTGAAGCGGTCCTCAAAGACTATGGCATTCAGTACTTC. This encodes CASSEAVLKDYGIQYF.

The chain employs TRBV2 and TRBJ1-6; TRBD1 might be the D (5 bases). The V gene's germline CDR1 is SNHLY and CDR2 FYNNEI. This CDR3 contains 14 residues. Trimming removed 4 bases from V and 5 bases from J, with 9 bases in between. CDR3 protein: CASSGGVDNSPLHF. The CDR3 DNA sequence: TGTGCCAGCAGTGGGGGGGTGGATAATTCACCCCTCCACTTT.

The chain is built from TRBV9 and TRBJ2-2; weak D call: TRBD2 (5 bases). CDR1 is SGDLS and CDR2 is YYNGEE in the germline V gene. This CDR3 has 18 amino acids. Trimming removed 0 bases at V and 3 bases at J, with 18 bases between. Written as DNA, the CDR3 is TGTGCCAGCAGCGTAGTCCCCTGGGTGGGAGAGGACACCGGGGAGCTGTTTTTT. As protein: CASSVVPWVGEDTGELFF.

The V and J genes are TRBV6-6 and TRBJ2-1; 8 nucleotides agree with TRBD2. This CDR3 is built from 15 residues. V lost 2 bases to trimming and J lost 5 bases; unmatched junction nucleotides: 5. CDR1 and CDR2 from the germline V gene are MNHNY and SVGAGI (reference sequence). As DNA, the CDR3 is TGTGCCAGCAGTTACCCTAGCGGGCGGGACAATGAGCAGTTCTTC. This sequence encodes CASSYPSGRDNEQFF.

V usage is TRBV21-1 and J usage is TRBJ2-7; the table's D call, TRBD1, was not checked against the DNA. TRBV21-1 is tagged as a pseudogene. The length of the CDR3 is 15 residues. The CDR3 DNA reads TGTGCCAGCGCGACGAAAAACGGACATCTCTACGAGCAGTACTTC. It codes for CASATKNGHLYEQYF.

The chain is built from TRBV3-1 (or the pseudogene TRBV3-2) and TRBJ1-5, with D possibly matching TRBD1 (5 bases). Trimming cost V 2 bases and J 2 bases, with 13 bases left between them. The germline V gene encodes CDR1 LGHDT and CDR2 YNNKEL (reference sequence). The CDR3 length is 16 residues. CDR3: CASSQKLGPGNQPQHF. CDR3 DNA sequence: TGTGCCAGCAGCCAAAAATTGGGGCCGGGCAATCAGCCCCAGCATTTT.

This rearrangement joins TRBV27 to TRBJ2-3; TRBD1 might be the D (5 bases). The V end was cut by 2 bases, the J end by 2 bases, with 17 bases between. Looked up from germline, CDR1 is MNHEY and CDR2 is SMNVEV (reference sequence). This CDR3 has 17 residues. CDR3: CASSLTLLAGYTDTQYF. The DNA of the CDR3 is TGTGCCAGCAGTTTAACTCTCTTGGCAGGGTACACAGATACGCAGTATTTT.

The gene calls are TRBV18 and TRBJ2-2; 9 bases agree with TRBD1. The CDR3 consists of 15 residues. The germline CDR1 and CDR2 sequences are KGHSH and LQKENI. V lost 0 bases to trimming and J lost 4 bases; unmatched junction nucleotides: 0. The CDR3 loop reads CASSPPGQGTGELFF. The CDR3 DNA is TGTGCCAGCTCACCACCGGGACAGGGCACCGGGGAGCTGTTTTTT.